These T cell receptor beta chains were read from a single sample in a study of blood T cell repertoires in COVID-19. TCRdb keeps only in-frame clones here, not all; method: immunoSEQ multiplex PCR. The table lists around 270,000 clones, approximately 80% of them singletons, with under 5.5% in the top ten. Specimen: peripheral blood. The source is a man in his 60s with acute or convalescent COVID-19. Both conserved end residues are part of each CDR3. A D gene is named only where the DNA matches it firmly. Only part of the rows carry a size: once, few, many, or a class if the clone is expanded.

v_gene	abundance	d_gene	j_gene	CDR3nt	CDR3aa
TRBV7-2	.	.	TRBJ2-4	TGTGCCAGCAGCTTAGGTCTGGCAGGGTTGAAAACACAGTACTTC	CASSLGLAGLKTQYF
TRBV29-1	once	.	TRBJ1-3	TGCAGCGTTGGGGAGGCTGGAAACACCATATATTTT	CSVGEAGNTIYF
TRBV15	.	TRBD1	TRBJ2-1	TGTGCCACCAGCGGGGACAGGGGGCCCTCGTCCTACAATGAGCAGTTCTTC	CATSGDRGPSSYNEQFF
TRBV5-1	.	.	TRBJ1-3	TGCGCCAGCAGTGAGGGAGCTGGAAACACCATATATTTT	CASSEGAGNTIYF
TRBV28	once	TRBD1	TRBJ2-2	TGTGCCAGCAGTTGGGGACAGGGGCGAACGAAAAACGCGAACACCGGGGAGCTGTTTTTT	CASSWGQGRTKNANTGELFF
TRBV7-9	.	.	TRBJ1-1	TGTGCCAGCAGCTTATCCGGGCAGCCCGGGATGGCTTTCTTT	CASSLSGQPGMAFF
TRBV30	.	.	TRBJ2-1	TGTGCCTGGAGTGCGGTCCTTGCCGGGTACAATGAGCAGTTCTTC	CAWSAVLAGYNEQFF
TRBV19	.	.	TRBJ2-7	TGTGCCAGTAGGGCACAGGGCTACGAGCAGTACTTC	CASRAQGYEQYF
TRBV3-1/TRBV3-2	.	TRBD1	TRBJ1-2	TGTGCCAGCAGCCAATCACCGGGACAGAGCTATGGCTACACCTTC	CASSQSPGQSYGYTF
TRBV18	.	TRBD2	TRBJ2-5	TGTGCCAGCTCACCACTTACTAGCGGACAAGAGACCCAGTACTTC	CASSPLTSGQETQYF
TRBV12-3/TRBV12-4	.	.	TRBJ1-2	TGTGCCAGCAGTCCGCCGGAGGGCTATGGCTACACCTTC	CASSPPEGYGYTF
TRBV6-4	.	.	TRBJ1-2	TGTGCCCAGGAGGACAGAATAATTAACTATGGCTACACCTTC	CAQEDRIINYGYTF
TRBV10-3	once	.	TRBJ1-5	TGTGCCACCGCCGCGACCAGGGTTGGCAATCAGCCCCAGCATTTT	CATAATRVGNQPQHF
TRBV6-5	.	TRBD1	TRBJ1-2	TGTGCCAGCAGTTACCGGGACAGGGGCGGTTGGGGCTACACCTTC	CASSYRDRGGWGYTF
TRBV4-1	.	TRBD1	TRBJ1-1	TGCGCCAGCAGCCAAGGTTGGGCGGGACAGGGGTTTGAAGCTTTCTTT	CASSQGWAGQGFEAFF
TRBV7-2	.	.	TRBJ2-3	TGTGCCAGCAGCTTAGCCTACACAGATACGCAGTATTTT	CASSLAYTDTQYF
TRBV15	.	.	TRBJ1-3	TGTGCCACCAGCAGACAGGGGTACGGAAACACCATATATTTT	CATSRQGYGNTIYF